This T cell receptor (beta chain) was identified in a study of blood T cell repertoires in COVID-19. Study as a whole: Samples of COVID-19 (acute and convalescent) were obtained from the United States, Italy and Spain. Nucleic acid was either cDNA or gDNA, and it came from T cells, B-cell-depleted T cells, or PBMCs.

In the study's own analysis: Amplification of reference gene primers provided the estimated nucleated cell counts. Using immunoSEQ multiplex PCR, the repertoire was profiled, and TCRdb retains in-frame clones only, with some absent. V and J calls and clone size are those listed in that table; D and trimming were worked out from the DNA. The sample shows 200,000 to 250,000 clones, approximately 84% of them seen only once. The origin of this receptor is a woman in her forties or fifties with active or convalescent COVID-19. The sample taken for sequencing was peripheral blood.

Here the CDR3 DNA reads TGTGCCAGCAGTTTTACCCTCACGGGGACAAACCAAGAGACCCAGTACTTC. As protein: CASSFTLTGTNQETQYF. V usage is TRBV28 and J usage is TRBJ2-5; perhaps TRBD1 as D (6 bases). Trimming removed 3 bases from V and 0 bases from J, with 17 bases in between. The CDR3 loop spans 17 amino acids. Germline V lookup: CDR1 MDHEN, CDR2 SYDVKM.